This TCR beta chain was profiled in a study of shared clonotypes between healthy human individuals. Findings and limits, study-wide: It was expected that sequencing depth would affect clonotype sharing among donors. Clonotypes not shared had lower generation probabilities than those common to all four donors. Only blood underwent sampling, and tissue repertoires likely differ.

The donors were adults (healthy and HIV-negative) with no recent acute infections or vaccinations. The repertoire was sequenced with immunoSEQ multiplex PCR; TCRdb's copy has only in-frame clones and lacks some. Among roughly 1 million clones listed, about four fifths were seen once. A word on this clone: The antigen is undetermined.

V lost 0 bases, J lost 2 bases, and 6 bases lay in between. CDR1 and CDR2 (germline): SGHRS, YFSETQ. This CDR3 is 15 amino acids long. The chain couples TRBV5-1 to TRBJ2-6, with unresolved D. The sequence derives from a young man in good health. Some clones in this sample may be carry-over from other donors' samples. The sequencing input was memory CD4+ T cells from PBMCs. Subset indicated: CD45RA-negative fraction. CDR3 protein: CASSLGQTGANVLTF. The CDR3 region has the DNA TGCGCCAGCAGCTTGGGCCAGACTGGGGCCAACGTCCTGACTTTC.